Presented here are 27 T cell receptor beta chains from one specimen sequenced in a study of CD8+ T cells in alopecia areata. cDNA reverse transcribed from extracted RNA served as the sequencing template. The repertoire was sequenced with immunoSEQ multiplex PCR; TCRdb's copy has only in-frame clones and lacks some. The table shows about 110,000 clones, with 45% to 70% occurring only once. The material sequenced was CD8+ T cells sorted from blood. These receptors all stem from a human donor in good health.

The V and J genes are TRBV5-1 and TRBJ1-2; a possible D gene is TRBD1 (5 bases). The CDR3 runs 15 residues. Germline V CDR1 and CDR2: SGHRS, YFSETQ. The V end lost 0 bases, the J end lost 7 bases, and 16 bases lay between the germline ends. The CDR3 is CASSLAAAGKVGYTF. As DNA, the CDR3 is TGCGCCAGCAGCTTGGCCGCAGCAGGGAAGGTTGGCTACACCTTC.

This chain connects TRBV29-1 to TRBJ2-7, with D maybe TRBD1 (6 bases). CDR1 SQVTM and CDR2 ANQGSEA come from the germline V gene. This CDR3 is built from 12 residues. V lost 3 bases to trimming and J lost 5 bases, with 11 bases between them. In DNA form, the CDR3 reads TGCAGCGTTGAGGCAGGGGTCCACGAGCAGTACTTC. It specifies CSVEAGVHEQYF.

The chain combines TRBV10-3 with TRBJ1-2; D remains unclear. CDR3 length equals 13 residues. Trimming stripped 2 bases from V and 4 bases from J, with 8 bases between. CDR1 is ENHRY and CDR2 is SYGVKD in the germline V gene. Written as DNA, the CDR3 is TGTGCCATCAGTGAGCAGGAGGGCTATGGCTACACCTTC. It yields the protein CAISEQEGYGYTF.

This clone came up many times. V and J are TRBV10-3 and TRBJ1-2, with D possibly being TRBD1 (6 bases). The V gene's germline CDR1 is ENHRY and CDR2 SYGVKD. This CDR3 has 13 residues. V lost 3 bases to trimming and J lost 7 bases, with 12 bases between them. CDR3 DNA sequence: TGTGCCATCAGTGAAGGAACAGGGCTTGGCTACACCTTC. Translating gives CAISEGTGLGYTF.

The CDR3: CASRATLDSSYGYTF. The CDR3 DNA follows: TGTGCCAGCAGGGCTACCCTGGACAGCTCGTATGGCTACACCTTC. The chain has TRBV6-1 and TRBJ1-2; TRBD1 might be the D (6 bases). Trimming shortened V by 6 bases and J by 5 bases, and 19 bases separated the two germline ends. The CDR3 totals 15 residues. Germline lookup yields CDR1 MNHNS and CDR2 SASEGT.

The chain has TRBV7-9 and TRBJ2-7; unclear D gene. Germline V gene data show CDR1 as SEHNR and CDR2 as FQNEAQ (reference sequence). Trimming took 3 bases from V and 1 from J, leaving 10 bases between them. This CDR3 has 14 residues. DNA for the CDR3: TGTGCCAGCAGCTTCCCCAGTTCATCCTACGAGCAGTACTTC. It encodes CASSFPSSSYEQYF. Full variable domain (rest looked up from reference TRBV7-9 and TRBJ2-7): DTGVSQNPRHKITKRGQNVTFRCDPISEHNRLYWYRQTLGQGPEFLTYFQNEAQLEKSRLLSDRFSAERPKGSFSTLEIQRTEQGDSAMYLCASSFPSSSYEQYFGPGTRLTVT.

The chain is built from TRBV29-1 and TRBJ2-5; the D is unclear. Germline assignment: CDR1 SQVTM and CDR2 ANQGSEA. The V and J ends lost 0 bases and 13 bases respectively, with 24 bases between them. The length of the CDR3 is 15 residues. The CDR3 sequence is CSVEDTLSDRASMYF. The CDR3 DNA sequence: TGCAGCGTTGAAGATACGTTGAGTGATAGGGCGAGCATGTACTTC. The full variable domain, rest sourced from reference TRBV29-1 and TRBJ2-5, is SAVISQKPSRDICQRGTSLTIQCQVDSQVTMMFWYRQQPGQSLTLIATANQGSEATYESGFVIDKFPISRPNLTFSTLTVSNMSPEDSSIYLCSVEDTLSDRASMYFGPGTRLLVL.

The DNA of the CDR3 is TGTGCCAGCAGCTTAGCGCGGCTCATTAGCGGGGAAGAGACCCAGTACTTC. Protein product: CASSLARLISGEETQYF. V usage is TRBV7-8 and J usage is TRBJ2-5, with 8 bases identical to TRBD2. V gave up 0 bases and J gave up 3 bases; unmatched junction bases: 9. This CDR3 spans 17 amino acids. The germline V gene has CDR1 SGHVS and CDR2 FQNEAQ.

The rearrangement links TRBV29-1 to TRBJ2-2; D uncertain. Deletions cut 3 bases from V and 0 bases from J, with 8 bases between. There are 14 residues in the CDR3. CDR1 and CDR2 from the germline V gene are SQVTM and ANQGSEA. CDR3 loop: CSVERRTNTGELFF. The CDR3 nucleotides are TGCAGCGTTGAGAGGCGGACGAACACCGGGGAGCTGTTTTTT.

In this sample, this clone turned up a few times. This chain connects TRBV5-1 to TRBJ1-1, with 8 bases identical to TRBD1. Per germline, CDR1 SGHRS and CDR2 YFSETQ. V gave up 2 bases and J gave up 4 bases; unmatched junction bases: 4. This CDR3 has 14 amino acids. CDR3 bases: TGCGCCAGCAGCTTAACCGGGACAGGCACTGAAGCTTTCTTT. Encoded protein: CASSLTGTGTEAFF.

The chain couples TRBV7-9 to TRBJ2-1; D call uncertain. The V gene's germline CDR1 is SEHNR and CDR2 FQNEAQ (reference sequence). The CDR3 totals 11 residues. V lost 1 base and J lost 9, with 4 bases in between. The CDR3 sequence: CASSLGVEQFF. The CDR3 DNA sequence: TGTGCCAGCAGCTTAGGGGTTGAGCAGTTCTTC.

This clone was recorded a few times. The genes are TRBV9 and TRBJ1-1; TRBD1 matches at 7 bases. The ends lost 6 bases at V and 3 bases at J; junction bases unmatched: 14. Germline V gene lookup returns CDR1 SGDLS and CDR2 YYNGEE. The CDR3 spans 16 residues. The CDR3, as DNA: TGTGCCAGCACCCAGGGGGATGTGGGGTGGGACACTGAAGCTTTCTTT. This gives the protein CASTQGDVGWDTEAFF.

This clone turned up a few times. The V gene is TRBV6-1, the J gene TRBJ1-1, with TRBD1 matching 8 bases. Looked up from germline, CDR1 is MNHNS and CDR2 is SASEGT. J lost 5 bases, V lost 2 bases, and 4 bases had no gene match. This CDR3 contains 14 residues. The chain's CDR3 is CASSEYGQGTEAFF. The CDR3 DNA follows: TGTGCCAGCAGTGAATACGGACAGGGTACTGAAGCTTTCTTT.

The rearrangement joins TRBV11-2 to TRBJ2-7, with D possibly matching TRBD2 (5 bases). This CDR3 is 15 amino acids long. The V end was cut by 1 base, the J end by 5 bases, with 15 bases between. Per germline, CDR1 SGHAT and CDR2 FQNNGV. DNA for the CDR3: TGTGCCAGCAGCTTAGGTCCGGGGAAAGTCCACGAGCAGTACTTC. It yields the protein CASSLGPGKVHEQYF.

The rearrangement uses TRBV9 and TRBJ1-1; D is uncertain. Germline V gene data show CDR1 as SGDLS and CDR2 as YYNGEE. The CDR3 runs to 14 residues. Trimming stripped 0 bases from V and 7 bases from J, with 13 bases between. The CDR3 here is CASSVASGPGEAFF. CDR3 DNA: TGTGCCAGCAGCGTAGCTTCAGGACCCGGTGAAGCTTTCTTT.

The genes are TRBV5-4 and TRBJ1-5, with D tentatively TRBD1 (5 bases). The CDR3 is 14 residues long. CDR1 SGHNT and CDR2 YYREEE come from the germline V gene (reference sequence). Trimming took 1 base from V and 4 from J, leaving 9 bases between them. CDR3 region: CASSLRDGNQPQHF. The CDR3 DNA follows: TGTGCCAGCAGCTTGCGGGACGGAAATCAGCCCCAGCATTTT.

The chain employs TRBV10-3 and TRBJ2-3, with D perhaps TRBD1 (5 bases). The length of the CDR3 is 14 residues. Germline CDR1 reads ENHRY; CDR2 reads SYGVKD. V was shortened by 10 bases and J by 0 bases, with 14 bases between the two germline ends. CDR3 sequence (DNA): TGTGCCACCGAGACAGACACTAGCACAGATACGCAGTATTTT. Amino acids: CATETDTSTDTQYF.

For this clone: At one of its ends the junction is not consistent with the germline gene, which may arise from a read error. The V gene is TRBV4-3, the J gene TRBJ2-4; D possibly corresponds to TRBD2 (6 bases). Per the germline V gene, CDR1 is LGHNA and CDR2 is YSLEER. There are 13 residues in the CDR3. CDR3 loop: CASSQEGWGSEVF. The CDR3 bases are TGCGCCAGCAGCCAGGAGGGTTGGGGGAGCGAGGTCTTC.

This clone was seen more than once but under ten times. The J gene is TRBJ2-5, the V gene TRBV7-9, with D maybe TRBD2 (5 bases). Germline CDR1 is SEHNR and CDR2 is FQNEAQ (reference sequence). The CDR3 totals 15 residues. V gave up 0 bases and J gave up 3 bases, with 11 bases separating them. The CDR3: CASSLAVEGKETQYF. For the CDR3, the DNA is TGTGCCAGCAGCTTAGCGGTAGAGGGCAAAGAGACCCAGTACTTC.

V is TRBV5-4 and J is TRBJ2-1, with D unclear. Germline-derived CDR1 and CDR2 are SGHNT and YYREEE (reference sequence). This CDR3 has 11 residues. Trimming removed 2 bases at V and 7 bases at J, with 4 bases between. The CDR3 bases are TGTGCCAGCAGCTTATCGAATGAGCAGTTCTTC. It encodes CASSLSNEQFF.

As for this clone: Other DNA variants within this sample encode the same CDR3. The genes are TRBV5-6 and TRBJ2-7; TRBD1 is a possible D gene (5 bases). Germline values: CDR1 SGHDT, CDR2 YYEEEE. Trimming cost V 0 bases and J 6 bases, with 7 bases left between them. The CDR3 is 12 residues long. In DNA, the CDR3 is TGTGCCAGCAGCTTGGTGGGGCGCGAGCAGTACTTC. It encodes CASSLVGREQYF.

The genes are TRBV6-6 and TRBJ1-2; D may be TRBD1 (5 bases). Trimming removed 0 bases at V and 3 bases at J, with 11 bases between. From germline, CDR1 is MNHNY and CDR2 SVGAGI (reference sequence). The CDR3 contains 15 residues. CDR3 nucleotide sequence: TGTGCCAGCAGTTACTCCGCAGGGCCTCACTATGGCTACACCTTC. It specifies CASSYSAGPHYGYTF.

The chain joins TRBV10-3 to TRBJ2-3, with 14 bases that match TRBD2. Germline trimming cut 6 bases from V and 4 bases from J; bases unmatched to any gene: 15. This CDR3 is 19 amino acids long. From germline, CDR1 is ENHRY and CDR2 SYGVKD. CDR3 protein: CAIRPGLAGATLRPDTQYF. CDR3 coding DNA: TGTGCCATCAGGCCGGGACTAGCGGGGGCCACCCTCAGGCCAGATACGCAGTATTTT.

This clone was observed a handful of times. The genes are TRBV29-1 and TRBJ1-2; TRBD1 is a possible D gene (6 bases). The V end was cut by 7 bases, the J end by 8 bases, with 23 bases between. There are 14 residues in the CDR3. The germline V gene encodes CDR1 SQVTM and CDR2 ANQGSEA. The CDR3 DNA reads as TGCAGCGGGGCTCCCGACAGCGAGGGGGGAGGCTACACCTTC. Its protein product is CSGAPDSEGGGYTF.

V gene TRBV25-1 combines with J gene TRBJ1-2; weak D call: TRBD1 (5 bases). V was trimmed by 9 bases and J by 10 bases, leaving 18 bases between them. Germline-derived CDR1 and CDR2 are MGHDK and SYGVNS. This CDR3 has 12 residues. CDR3 in DNA: TGTGCCAGTGGCGGGGGTGGGCAAGTCTACACCTTC. It translates to CASGGGGQVYTF.

The chain has TRBV11-2 and TRBJ2-3; D unresolved. This CDR3 is built from 14 residues. The germline gives CDR1 SGHAT, CDR2 FQNNGV. V lost 3 bases to trimming and J lost 6 bases, with 13 bases between them. CDR3 sequence: CASSFETSEDTQYF. The DNA of the CDR3 is TGTGCCAGCAGCTTTGAGACAAGTGAGGATACGCAGTATTTT.

The chain has TRBV7-9 and TRBJ1-2, with unresolved D. Germline lookup yields CDR1 SEHNR and CDR2 FQNEAQ (reference sequence). Trimming shortened V by 8 bases and J by 11 bases, and 18 bases separated the two germline ends. CDR3 length equals 12 residues. CDR3 protein: CASSRVQDGYTF. The CDR3 DNA reads as TGTGCCAGCTCCCGTGTTCAGGACGGTTACACCTTC.